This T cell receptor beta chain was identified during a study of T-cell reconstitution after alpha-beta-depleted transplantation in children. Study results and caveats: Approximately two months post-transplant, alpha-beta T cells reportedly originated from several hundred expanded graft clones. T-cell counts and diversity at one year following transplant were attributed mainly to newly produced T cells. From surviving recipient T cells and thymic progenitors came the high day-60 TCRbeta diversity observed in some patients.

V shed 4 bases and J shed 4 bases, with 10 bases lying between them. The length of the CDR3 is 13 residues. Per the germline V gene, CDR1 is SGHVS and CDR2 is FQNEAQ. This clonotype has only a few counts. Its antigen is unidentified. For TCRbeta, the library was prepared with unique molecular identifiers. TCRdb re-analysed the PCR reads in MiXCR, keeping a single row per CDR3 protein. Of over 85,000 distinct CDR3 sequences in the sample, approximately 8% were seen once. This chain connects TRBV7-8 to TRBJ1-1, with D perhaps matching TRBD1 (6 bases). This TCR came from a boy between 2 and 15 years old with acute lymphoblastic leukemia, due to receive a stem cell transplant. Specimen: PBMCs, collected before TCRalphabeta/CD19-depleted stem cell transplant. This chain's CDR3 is CASSSKGGTEAFF. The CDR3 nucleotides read TGTGCCAGCAGCTCAAAAGGGGGCACTGAAGCTTTCTTT.